Each of the 13 T cell receptor beta chains below was sequenced from the same sample in a study of T cell changes during pregnancy in multiple sclerosis. Profiling relied on immunoSEQ multiplex PCR, and the TCRdb table lists in-frame clones only, not all of them. The sample has about 60,000 clones; almost 95% are singletons. This specimen consisted of peripheral blood, obtained in the first trimester of pregnancy. The origin of the receptors is a female donor with multiple sclerosis, enrolled in a pregnancy study.

The chain employs TRBV6-1 and TRBJ2-3; 9 bases align to TRBD1. This CDR3 is built from 15 residues. The trim removed 2 bases at V and 2 bases at J, leaving 2 bases unmatched. Germline CDR1 MNHNS, CDR2 SASEGT. The CDR3 loop reads CASSEWDRDTDTQYF. The CDR3 nucleotides are TGTGCCAGCAGTGAATGGGACAGGGACACAGATACGCAGTATTTT.

V usage is TRBV9 and J usage is TRBJ1-1; TRBD1 matches at 9 bases. The CDR3 covers 14 residues. Trimming removed 4 bases from V and 6 bases from J; junction bases left unmatched: 7. In germline, CDR1 is SGDLS, CDR2 YYNGEE. CDR3 DNA sequence: TGTGCCAGCAGCATCGGGACAGGGATCGCTGAAGCTTTCTTT. This gives the protein CASSIGTGIAEAFF.

This chain connects TRBV7-3 to TRBJ2-2; 9 bases fit TRBD1. CDR3 size: 18 residues. V was clipped by 4 bases and J by 0 bases; unmatched bases: 9. Germline V gene sequence: CDR1 SGHTA, CDR2 FQGTGA. The CDR3 DNA reads as TGTGCCAGCAGCTACTCCGGGACAGGGTACGCGAACACCGGGGAGCTGTTTTTT. This encodes CASSYSGTGYANTGELFF. The full variable domain, with the rest looked up from reference TRBV7-3 and TRBJ2-2, is GAGVSQTPSNKVTEKGKYVELRCDPISGHTALYWYRQSLGQGPEFLIYFQGTGAADDSGLPNDRFFAVRPEGSVSTLKIQRTERGDSAVYLCASSYSGTGYANTGELFFGEGSRLTVL.

The rearrangement joins TRBV2 to TRBJ2-3; TRBD2 matches at 9 bases. With V trimmed by 2 bases and J by 3 bases, 18 bases remained unmatched. The CDR3 totals 20 residues. Germline values: CDR1 SNHLY, CDR2 FYNNEI. The CDR3 nucleotides read TGTGCCAGCAGTGAAACTTTCGGAGTCGCAGCGGGAGGCCGAACAGATACGCAGTATTTT. Translating gives CASSETFGVAAGGRTDTQYF.

This clone was detected once. V gene TRBV14 combines with J gene TRBJ2-1; 8 positions match TRBD2. CDR1 is SGHDN and CDR2 is FVKESK in the germline V gene. The CDR3 totals 16 residues. V lost 4 bases, J lost 0 bases, and 5 bases stayed unmatched. CDR3 nucleotide sequence: TGTGCCAGCAGCCCCCGGGGGGGGAGCTCCTACAATGAGCAGTTCTTC. It yields the protein CASSPRGGSSYNEQFF.

V and J are TRBV13 and TRBJ2-3; 9 bases are shared with TRBD2. The J segment lost 6 bases and the V segment lost 3 bases, leaving 7 bases of the junction unmatched. The CDR3 sequence is 15 residues long. Per germline, CDR1 PRHDT and CDR2 FYEKMQ (reference sequence). CDR3 nucleotide sequence: TGTGCCAGCAGCTTCCCGACTAGCGGCGGGGATACGCAGTATTTT. It codes for CASSFPTSGGDTQYF.

The V and J genes are TRBV14 and TRBJ2-5; D gene ambiguous. This CDR3 has 15 residues. Trimming took off 2 bases at V and 2 bases at J, with 12 bases between the two ends. Germline V gene sequence: CDR1 SGHDN, CDR2 FVKESK. DNA for the CDR3: TGTGCCAGCAGCCAATTTCGAAGCCTTCAAGAGACCCAGTACTTC. Translated, it gives CASSQFRSLQETQYF.

This clone showed up just once. This chain uses TRBV19 with TRBJ1-1, with D perhaps TRBD1 (5 bases). The CDR3 totals 13 residues. V lost 6 bases to trimming and J lost 1 base, with 9 bases between them. The germline V gene has CDR1 LNHDA and CDR2 SQIVND (reference sequence). The CDR3 DNA reads as TGTGCCAGTAGCCGTACAGGGAACACTGAAGCTTTCTTT. Its protein is CASSRTGNTEAFF.

The chain is built from TRBV5-6 and TRBJ1-2, with D unresolved. CDR3 length: 13 amino acids. Germline V gene lookup returns CDR1 SGHDT and CDR2 YYEEEE. Trimming removed 3 bases at V and 5 bases at J, with 11 bases between. The CDR3 sequence: CASSSLAGYGYTF. DNA of the CDR3: TGTGCCAGCAGCTCTCTGGCAGGATATGGCTACACCTTC. Full variable domain (missing parts from reference TRBV5-6 and TRBJ1-2): DAGVTQSPTHLIKTRGQQVTLRCSPKSGHDTVSWYQQALGQGPQFIFQYYEEEERQRGNFPDRFSGHQFPNYSSELNVNALLLGDSALYLCASSSLAGYGYTFGSGTRLTVV.

The chain employs TRBV7-3 and TRBJ1-6; 9 bases are shared with TRBD1. V was clipped by 2 bases and J by 18 bases; unmatched bases: 8. The CDR3 runs to 13 residues. CDR1 is SGHTA and CDR2 is FQGTGA in the germline V gene. The DNA for the CDR3 is TGTGCCAGCAGCTTAGACAGGGGGATGGATCCCCACTTT. This gives the protein CASSLDRGMDPHF.

The rearrangement joins TRBV9 to TRBJ2-3; the match to TRBD2 covers 8 bases. V shed 3 bases and J 2 bases; nucleotides not matched to a gene: 5. The CDR3 runs to 15 residues. CDR1 SGDLS and CDR2 YYNGEE come from the germline V gene. Written as DNA, the CDR3 is TGTGCCAGCAGCGCAGTAGCGGGGACCACAGATACGCAGTATTTT. Protein product: CASSAVAGTTDTQYF.

V is TRBV23-1 and J is TRBJ2-7, with D unclear. TRBV23-1 is designated an ORF whose function remains uncertain. Between the trimmed V and J ends, which lost 7 bases and 4 bases, there was a span of 17 bases. The CDR3 covers 14 residues. CDR3 residues: CASTLVAIYYEQYF. In DNA, the CDR3 is TGCGCCAGCACCCTGGTTGCCATCTATTACGAGCAGTACTTC.

This clone was found once. The chain employs TRBV6-1 and TRBJ2-2; D perhaps matches TRBD1 (6 bases). Trimming removed 4 bases at V and 2 bases at J, with 14 bases between. Looked up from germline, CDR1 is MNHNS and CDR2 is SASEGT. The CDR3 runs 16 residues. For the CDR3, the DNA is TGTGCCAGCAGTGCTCGTCTACAGGGCAACACCGGGGAGCTGTTTTTT. Translated, it gives CASSARLQGNTGELFF.